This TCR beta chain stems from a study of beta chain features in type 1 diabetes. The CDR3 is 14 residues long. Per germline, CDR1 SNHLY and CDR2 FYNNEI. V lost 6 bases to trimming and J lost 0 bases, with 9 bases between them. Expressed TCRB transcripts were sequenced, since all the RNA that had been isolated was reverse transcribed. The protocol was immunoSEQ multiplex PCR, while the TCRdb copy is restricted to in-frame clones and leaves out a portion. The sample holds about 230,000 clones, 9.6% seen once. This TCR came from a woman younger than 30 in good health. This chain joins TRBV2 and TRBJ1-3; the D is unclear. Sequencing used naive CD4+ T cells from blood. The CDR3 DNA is TGTGCCAGCAGATCAAGAGACTCTGGAAACACCATATATTTT. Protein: CASRSRDSGNTIYF.